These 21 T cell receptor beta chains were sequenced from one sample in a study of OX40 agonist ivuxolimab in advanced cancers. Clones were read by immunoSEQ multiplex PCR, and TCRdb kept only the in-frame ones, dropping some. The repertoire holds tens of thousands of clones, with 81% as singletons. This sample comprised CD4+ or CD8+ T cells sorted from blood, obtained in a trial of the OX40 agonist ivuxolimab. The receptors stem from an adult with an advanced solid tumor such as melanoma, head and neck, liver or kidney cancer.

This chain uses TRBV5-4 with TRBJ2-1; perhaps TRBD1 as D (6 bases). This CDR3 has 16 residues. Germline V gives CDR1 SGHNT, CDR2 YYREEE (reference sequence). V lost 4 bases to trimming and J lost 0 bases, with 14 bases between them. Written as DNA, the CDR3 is TGTGCCAGCAGCGGTCAGGGGAAAAGCTCCTACAATGAGCAGTTCTTC. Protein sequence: CASSGQGKSSYNEQFF.

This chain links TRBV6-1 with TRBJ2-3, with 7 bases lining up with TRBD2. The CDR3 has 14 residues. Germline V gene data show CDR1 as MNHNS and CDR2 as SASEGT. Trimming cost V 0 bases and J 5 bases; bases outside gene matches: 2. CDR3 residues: CASSEAGGIDTQYF. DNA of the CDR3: TGTGCCAGCAGTGAAGCGGGAGGGATAGATACGCAGTATTTT.

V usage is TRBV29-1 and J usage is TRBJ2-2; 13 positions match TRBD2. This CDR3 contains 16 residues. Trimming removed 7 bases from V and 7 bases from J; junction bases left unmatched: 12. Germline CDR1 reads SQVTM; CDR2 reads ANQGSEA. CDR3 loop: CSAGLAGALSGGELFF. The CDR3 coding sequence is TGCAGCGCCGGACTAGCGGGAGCGTTGAGTGGCGGGGAGCTGTTTTTT.

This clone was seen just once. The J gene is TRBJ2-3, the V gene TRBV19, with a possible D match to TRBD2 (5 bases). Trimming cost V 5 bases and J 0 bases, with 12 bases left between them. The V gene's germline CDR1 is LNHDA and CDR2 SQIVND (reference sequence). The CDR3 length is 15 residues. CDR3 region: CASSPADASTDTQYF. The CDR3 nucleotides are TGTGCCAGTAGTCCAGCGGATGCTAGCACAGATACGCAGTATTTT.

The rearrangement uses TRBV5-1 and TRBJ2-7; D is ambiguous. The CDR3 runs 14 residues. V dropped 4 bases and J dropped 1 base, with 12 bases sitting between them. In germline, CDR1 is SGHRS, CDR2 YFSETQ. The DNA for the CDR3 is TGCGCCAGCAGCCACACTATACCATCCTACGAGCAGTACTTC. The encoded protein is CASSHTIPSYEQYF.

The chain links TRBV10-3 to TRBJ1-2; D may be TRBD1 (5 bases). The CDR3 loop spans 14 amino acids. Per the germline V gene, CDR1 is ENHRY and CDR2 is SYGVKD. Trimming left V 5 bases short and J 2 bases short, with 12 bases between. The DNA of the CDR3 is TGTGCCATCAGTTGGGGGGATGAAAACTATGGCTACACCTTC. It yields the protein CAISWGDENYGYTF.

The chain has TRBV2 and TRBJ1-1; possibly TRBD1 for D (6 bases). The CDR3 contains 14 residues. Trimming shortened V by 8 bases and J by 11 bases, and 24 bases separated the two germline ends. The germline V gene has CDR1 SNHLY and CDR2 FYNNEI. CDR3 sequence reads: CASVPMGTNSWAFF. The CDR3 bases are TGTGCCAGCGTACCTATGGGGACAAACAGTTGGGCTTTCTTT.

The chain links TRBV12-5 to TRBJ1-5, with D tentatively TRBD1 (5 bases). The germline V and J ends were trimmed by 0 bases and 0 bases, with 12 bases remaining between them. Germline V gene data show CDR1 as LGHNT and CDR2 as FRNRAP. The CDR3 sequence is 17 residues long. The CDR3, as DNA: TGTGCTAGTGGTTTGGTACTCCGGGACGGTAGCAATCAGCCCCAGCATTTT. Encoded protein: CASGLVLRDGSNQPQHF.

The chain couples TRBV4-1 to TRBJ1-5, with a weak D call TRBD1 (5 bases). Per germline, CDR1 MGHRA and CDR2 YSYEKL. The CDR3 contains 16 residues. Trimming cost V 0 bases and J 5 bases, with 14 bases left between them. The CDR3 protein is CASSQEQGAGYQPQHF. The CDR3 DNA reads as TGCGCCAGCAGCCAAGAACAAGGGGCTGGGTATCAGCCCCAGCATTTT.

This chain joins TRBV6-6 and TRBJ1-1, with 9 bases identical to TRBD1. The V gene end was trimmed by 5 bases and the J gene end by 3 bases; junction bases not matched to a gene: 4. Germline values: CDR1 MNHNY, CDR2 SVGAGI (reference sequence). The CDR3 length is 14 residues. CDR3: CASSARQGDTEAFF. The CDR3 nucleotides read TGTGCCAGCAGTGCCCGACAGGGGGACACTGAAGCTTTCTTT.

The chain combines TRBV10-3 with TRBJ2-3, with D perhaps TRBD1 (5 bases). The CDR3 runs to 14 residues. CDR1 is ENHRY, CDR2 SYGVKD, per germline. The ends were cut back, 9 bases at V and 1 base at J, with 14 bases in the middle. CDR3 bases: TGTGCCATTACACAGGACCGGGGCACAGATACGCAGTATTTT. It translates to CAITQDRGTDTQYF.

Here the CDR3 reads CASSLGSRAGTANQPQHF. The CDR3 bases are TGTGCCAGCAGCCTCGGTTCGCGTGCGGGGACTGCCAATCAGCCCCAGCATTTT. The J gene is TRBJ1-5, the V gene TRBV7-9; tentatively, D is TRBD1 (5 bases). Between the trimmed V and J ends, which lost 5 bases and 3 bases, there was a span of 23 bases. The CDR3 runs to 18 residues. Germline CDR1 is SEHNR and CDR2 is FQNEAQ (reference sequence).

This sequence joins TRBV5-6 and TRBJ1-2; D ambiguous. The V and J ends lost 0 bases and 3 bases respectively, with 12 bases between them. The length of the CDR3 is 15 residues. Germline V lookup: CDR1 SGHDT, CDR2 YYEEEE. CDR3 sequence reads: CASSLVGRNDYGYTF. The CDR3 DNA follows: TGTGCCAGCAGCTTGGTCGGGCGAAATGACTATGGCTACACCTTC.

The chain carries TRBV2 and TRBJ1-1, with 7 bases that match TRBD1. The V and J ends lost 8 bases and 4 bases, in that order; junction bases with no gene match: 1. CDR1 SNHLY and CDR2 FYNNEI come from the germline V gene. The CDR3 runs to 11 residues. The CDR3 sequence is CASRQGTEAFF. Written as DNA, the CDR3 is TGTGCCAGCCGACAGGGCACTGAAGCTTTCTTT.

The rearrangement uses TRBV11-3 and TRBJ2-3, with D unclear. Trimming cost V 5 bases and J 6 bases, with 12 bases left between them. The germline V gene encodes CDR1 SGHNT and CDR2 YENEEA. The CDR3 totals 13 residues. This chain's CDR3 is CASSTSRADTQYF. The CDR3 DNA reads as TGTGCCAGCAGCACCTCTAGAGCCGATACGCAGTATTTT.

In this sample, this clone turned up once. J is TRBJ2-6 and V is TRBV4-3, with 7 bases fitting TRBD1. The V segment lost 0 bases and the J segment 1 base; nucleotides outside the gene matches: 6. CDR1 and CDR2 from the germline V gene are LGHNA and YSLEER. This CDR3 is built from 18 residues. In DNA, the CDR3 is TGCGCCAGCAGCCAAGAGTGGGCAGGGGGATCTGGGGCCAACGTCCTGACTTTC. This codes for CASSQEWAGGSGANVLTF.

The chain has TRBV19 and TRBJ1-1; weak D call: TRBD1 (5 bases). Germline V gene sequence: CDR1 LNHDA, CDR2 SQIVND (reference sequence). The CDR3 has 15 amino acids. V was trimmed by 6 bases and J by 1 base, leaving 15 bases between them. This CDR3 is CASSLPGTGNTEAFF. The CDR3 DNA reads TGTGCCAGTAGCCTGCCTGGGACGGGGAACACTGAAGCTTTCTTT. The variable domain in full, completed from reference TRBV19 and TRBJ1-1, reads DGGITQSPKYLFRKEGQNVTLSCEQNLNHDAMYWYRQDPGQGLRLIYYSQIVNDFQKGDIAEGYSVSREKKESFPLTVTSAQKNPTAFYLCASSLPGTGNTEAFFGQGTRLTVV.

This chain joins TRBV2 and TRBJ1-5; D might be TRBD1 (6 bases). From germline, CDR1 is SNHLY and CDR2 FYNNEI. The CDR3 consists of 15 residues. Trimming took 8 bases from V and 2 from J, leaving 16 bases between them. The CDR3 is CASRGWGRGNQPQHF. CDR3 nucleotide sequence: TGTGCCAGCCGGGGCTGGGGGCGCGGCAATCAGCCCCAGCATTTT. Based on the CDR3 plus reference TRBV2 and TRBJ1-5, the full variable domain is EPEVTQTPSHQVTQMGQEVILRCVPISNHLYFYWYRQILGQKVEFLVSFYNNEISEKSEIFDDQFSVERPDGSNFTLKIRSTKLEDSAMYFCASRGWGRGNQPQHFGDGTRLSIL.

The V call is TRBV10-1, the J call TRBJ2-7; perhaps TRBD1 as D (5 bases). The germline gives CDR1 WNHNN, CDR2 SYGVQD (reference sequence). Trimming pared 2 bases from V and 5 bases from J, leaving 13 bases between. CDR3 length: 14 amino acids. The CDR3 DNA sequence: TGCGCCAGCAGTGAGACAGGATTATCCCACGAGCAGTACTTC. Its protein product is CASSETGLSHEQYF.

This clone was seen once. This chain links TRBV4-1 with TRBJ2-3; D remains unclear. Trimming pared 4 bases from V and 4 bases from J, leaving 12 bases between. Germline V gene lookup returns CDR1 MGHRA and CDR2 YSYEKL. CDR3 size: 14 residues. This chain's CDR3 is CASSPQPSPDTQYF. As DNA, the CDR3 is TGCGCCAGCAGCCCGCAGCCATCCCCAGATACGCAGTATTTT.

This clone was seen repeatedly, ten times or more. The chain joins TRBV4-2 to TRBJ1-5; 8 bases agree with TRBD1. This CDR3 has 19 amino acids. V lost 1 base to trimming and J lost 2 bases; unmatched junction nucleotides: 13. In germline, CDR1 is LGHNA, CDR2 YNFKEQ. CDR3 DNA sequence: TGTGCCAGCAGCCAAGGTCCCCTTGCTCCGGGACAGGGCAATCAGCCCCAGCATTTT. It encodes CASSQGPLAPGQGNQPQHF.